What follows is one T cell receptor beta chain and its context. The sample belongs to a study of OX40 agonist ivuxolimab in advanced cancers. Some clones are missing from TCRdb's copy, which holds only in-frame ones; the method was immunoSEQ multiplex PCR. This sample has more than 55,000 clones; roughly 82% occur once, and the top ten carry approximately 6.8%. Per germline, CDR1 KGHSH and CDR2 LQKENI. This CDR3 region has 15 residues. The V segment lost 6 bases and the J segment 4 bases; nucleotides outside the gene matches: 8. The sequence was collected from an adult with an advanced solid tumor such as melanoma, head and neck, liver or kidney cancer. This sequence joins TRBV18 and TRBJ1-5; 8 nucleotides line up with TRBD1. The specimen was CD4+ or CD8+ T cells sorted from blood, collected in a trial of the OX40 agonist ivuxolimab. The CDR3 loop is CASSLGQGRNQPQHF. In DNA, the CDR3 is TGTGCCAGCTCTCTCGGACAGGGAAGAAATCAGCCCCAGCATTTT.